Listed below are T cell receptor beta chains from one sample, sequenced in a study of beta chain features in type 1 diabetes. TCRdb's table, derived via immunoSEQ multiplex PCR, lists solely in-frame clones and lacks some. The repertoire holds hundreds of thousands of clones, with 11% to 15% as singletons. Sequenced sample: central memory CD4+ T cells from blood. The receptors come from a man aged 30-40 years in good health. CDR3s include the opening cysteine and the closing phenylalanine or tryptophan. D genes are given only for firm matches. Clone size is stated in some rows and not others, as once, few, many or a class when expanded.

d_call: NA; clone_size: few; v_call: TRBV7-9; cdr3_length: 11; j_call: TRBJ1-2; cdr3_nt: TGTGCCAGCAGCTTAGAAGGGGGCTACACCTTC; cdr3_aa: CASSLEGGYTF
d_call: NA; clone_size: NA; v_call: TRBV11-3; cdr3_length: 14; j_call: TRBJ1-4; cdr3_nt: TGTGCCAGCAGCTTAGGAGGCGTTGGGGAAAAACTGTTTTTT; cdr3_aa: CASSLGGVGEKLFF
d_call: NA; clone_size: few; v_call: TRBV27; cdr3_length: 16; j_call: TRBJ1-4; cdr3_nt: TGTGCCAGCAGCAAAAAGCCCCCACAGTCTATCGAAAAACTGTTTTTT; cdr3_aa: CASSKKPPQSIEKLFF
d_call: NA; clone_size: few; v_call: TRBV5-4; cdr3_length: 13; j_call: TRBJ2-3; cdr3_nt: TGTGCCAGCAGCTTAGGGCGTGAAAATACGCAGTATTTT; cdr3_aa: CASSLGRENTQYF
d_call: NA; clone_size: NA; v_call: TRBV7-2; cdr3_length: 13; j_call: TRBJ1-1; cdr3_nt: TGTGCCAGCTGTTACAGCCCCTACACTGAAGCTTTCTTT; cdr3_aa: CASCYSPYTEAFF
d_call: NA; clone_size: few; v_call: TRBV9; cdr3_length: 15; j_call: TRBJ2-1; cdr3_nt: TGTGCCAGCAGCGTAGGCACGGGAACCTACAATGAGCAGTTCTTC; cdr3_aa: CASSVGTGTYNEQFF
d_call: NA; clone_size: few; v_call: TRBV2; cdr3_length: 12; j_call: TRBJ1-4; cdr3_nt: TGTGCCAGCAGCAGGGACGGGGAAAAACTGTTTTTT; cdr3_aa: CASSRDGEKLFF
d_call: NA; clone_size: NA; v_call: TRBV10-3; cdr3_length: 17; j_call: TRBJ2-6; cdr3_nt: TGTGCCATCAGTGGAACTACGAGGGACTCTGGGGCCAACGTCCTGACTTTC; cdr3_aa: CAISGTTRDSGANVLTF
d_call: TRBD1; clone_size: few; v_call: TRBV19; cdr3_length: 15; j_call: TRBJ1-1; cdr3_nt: TGTGCCAGTAGTCTCACAGGGGGCGCCGGGACTGAAGCTTTCTTT; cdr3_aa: CASSLTGGAGTEAFF
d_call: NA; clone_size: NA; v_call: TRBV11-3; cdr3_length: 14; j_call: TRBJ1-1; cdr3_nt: TGTGCCAGCAGCCCGGGACGAATGAACACTGAAGCTTTCTTT; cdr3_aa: CASSPGRMNTEAFF
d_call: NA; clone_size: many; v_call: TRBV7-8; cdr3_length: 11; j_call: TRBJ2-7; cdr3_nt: TGTGCCAGCAGCACTAAATACGAGCAGTACTTC; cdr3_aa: CASSTKYEQYF
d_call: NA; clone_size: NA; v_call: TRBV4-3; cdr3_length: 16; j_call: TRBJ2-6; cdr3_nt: TGCGCCAGCAGCCAAGATTTGGGGGCCGGGGCCAACGTCCTGACTTTC; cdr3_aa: CASSQDLGAGANVLTF
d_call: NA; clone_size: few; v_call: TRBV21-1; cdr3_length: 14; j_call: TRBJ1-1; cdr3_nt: TGTGCCACCATAGAGGTCACCCCACCCTTTGAAGCTTTCTTT; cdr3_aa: CATIEVTPPFEAFF
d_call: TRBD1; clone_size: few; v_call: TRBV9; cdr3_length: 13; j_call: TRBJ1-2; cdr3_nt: TGTGCCAGCAGCGTTCAGGGGGCGAGTGGCTACACCTTC; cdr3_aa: CASSVQGASGYTF
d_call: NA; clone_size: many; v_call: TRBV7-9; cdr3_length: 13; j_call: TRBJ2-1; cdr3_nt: TGTGCCAGCAGCCGGGACATAAACAATGAGCAGTTCTTC; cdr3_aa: CASSRDINNEQFF
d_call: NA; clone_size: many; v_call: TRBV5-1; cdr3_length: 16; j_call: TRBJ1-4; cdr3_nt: TGCGCCAGCAGCAGGGGACCGCAAGCAGAAAATGAAAAACTGTTTTTT; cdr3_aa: CASSRGPQAENEKLFF
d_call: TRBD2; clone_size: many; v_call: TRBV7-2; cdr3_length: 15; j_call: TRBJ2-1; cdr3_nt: TGTGCCAGCAGCTTATTGAGTAGCGGGAGTAATGAGCAGTTCTTC; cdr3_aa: CASSLLSSGSNEQFF